A single sample is the source of the 5 T cell receptor beta chains below, sequenced in a study of T cells after posttransplantation cyclophosphamide. A marrow graft followed busulfan-fludarabine conditioning, with cyclophosphamide on days +3 and +4. Repertoires were generated with immunoSEQ multiplex PCR, while TCRdb's copy carries only in-frame clones and drops some. Observed are about 870 clones, no singletons, with the top ten taking approximately 22%. Sample: PBMCs, taken after allogeneic stem cell transplant with posttransplant cyclophosphamide. The receptors shown here come from a male patient younger than 45 who received an allogeneic stem cell transplant from a related donor, was CMV-positive, and had no GVHD. A share of the T cells may be of graft donor origin.

This clone rates as medium-sized. The chain recombines TRBV7-6 with TRBJ1-2; 8 bases fit TRBD1. Losses at the gene ends were 5 bases for V and 3 bases for J; bases not matched to a gene: 8. The V gene's germline CDR1 is SGHVS and CDR2 FNYEAQ. The CDR3 has 15 residues. The CDR3 sequence is CASSPWTGNDYGYTF. The CDR3 DNA reads TGTGCCAGCAGCCCCTGGACAGGGAACGACTATGGCTACACCTTC.

This clone came up many times. The V gene is TRBV18, the J gene TRBJ2-5, with D unclear. This CDR3 is 12 amino acids long. CDR1 is KGHSH, CDR2 LQKENI, per germline. The V end was cut by 0 bases, the J end by 4 bases, with 3 bases between. In DNA, the CDR3 is TGTGCCAGCTCACCACCAGGAGAGACCCAGTACTTC. Its translation is CASSPPGETQYF.

This clone was seen many times. V usage is TRBV7-6 and J usage is TRBJ2-2; TRBD1 aligns across 8 bases. The CDR3 sequence is 15 residues long. Unmatched junction bases numbered 7, after V lost 3 bases and J lost 7 bases. Germline V CDR1 and CDR2: SGHVS, FNYEAQ. DNA of the CDR3: TGTGCCAGCAGCTTGCGGACAGGGTTGGGCGGGGAGCTGTTTTTT. Translated, it gives CASSLRTGLGGELFF.

This clone is medium-sized within its sample. This chain uses TRBV7-6 with TRBJ1-3, with D possibly TRBD1 on 6 matching bases. CDR1 SGHVS and CDR2 FNYEAQ come from the germline V gene. This CDR3 is built from 15 residues. The V end lost 4 bases, the J end lost 0 bases, and 10 bases lay between the germline ends. CDR3 DNA sequence: TGTGCCAGCAGCTCCCTGGACAGCTCTGGAAACACCATATATTTT. This encodes CASSSLDSSGNTIYF.

The table lists this clone with many counts. Germline and junction disagree at one end, which may indicate a read error. The chain carries TRBV6-6 and TRBJ2-7; unclear D gene. Germline lookup yields CDR1 MNHNY and CDR2 SVGAGI (reference sequence). The CDR3 sequence is 11 residues long. DNA for the CDR3: TGTGCCGGCAGTTTTAATTACGAGCAGTACTTC. Translation: CAGSFNYEQYF.